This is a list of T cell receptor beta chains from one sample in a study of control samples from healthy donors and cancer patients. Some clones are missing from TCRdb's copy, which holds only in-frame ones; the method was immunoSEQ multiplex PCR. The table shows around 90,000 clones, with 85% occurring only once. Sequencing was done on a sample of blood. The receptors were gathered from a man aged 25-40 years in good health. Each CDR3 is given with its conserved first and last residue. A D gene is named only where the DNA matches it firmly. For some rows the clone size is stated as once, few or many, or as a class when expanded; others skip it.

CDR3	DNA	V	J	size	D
CASLLGNTIYF	TGTGCCAGCCTGCTAGGAAACACCATATATTTT	TRBV11-2	TRBJ1-3	few	-
CAISGTPGTLYEQYF	TGTGCCATCAGCGGCACTCCCGGGACCCTTTACGAGCAGTACTTC	TRBV10-3	TRBJ2-7	-	-
CASSSNRGENTEAFF	TGTGCCAGCAGCTCGAACAGGGGGGAGAACACTGAAGCTTTCTTT	TRBV13	TRBJ1-1	-	TRBD1
CASSHLQGAEGYTF	TGTGCCAGCAGCCATCTACAGGGGGCGGAAGGCTACACCTTC	TRBV27	TRBJ1-2	-	TRBD1
CAWTSGGAKTQYF	TGTGCCTGGACTAGCGGGGGGGCCAAGACCCAGTACTTC	TRBV30	TRBJ2-5	-	TRBD2
CASSPGQGYGYTF	TGTGCCAGCAGCCCGGGACAGGGTTATGGCTACACCTTC	TRBV2	TRBJ1-2	-	TRBD1
CASSLDTGHMNTEAFF	TGCGCCAGCAGCTTGGACACGGGACACATGAACACTGAAGCTTTCTTT	TRBV5-1	TRBJ1-1	-	-
CAISRRTDPYEQYF	TGTGCCATCAGTCGGCGGACAGACCCTTACGAGCAGTACTTC	TRBV10-3	TRBJ2-7	-	-
CASSSGGGYGYTF	TGTGCCAGCAGCTCAGGGGGCGGGTATGGCTACACCTTC	TRBV7-6	TRBJ1-2	-	TRBD1
CASSWKGLGELFF	TGTGCCAGTAGTTGGAAGGGTCTCGGGGAGCTGTTTTTT	TRBV19	TRBJ2-2	-	-
CASSLGGPVEKLFF	TGTGCCAGCAGTTTAGGAGGGCCCGTGGAAAAACTGTTTTTT	TRBV28	TRBJ1-4	-	-
CASSRGAERNTEAFF	TGCGCCAGCAGCAGGGGAGCAGAGCGGAACACTGAAGCTTTCTTT	TRBV5-1	TRBJ1-1	-	-
CAAQGARGANVLTF	TGTGCCGCGCAGGGGGCGCGAGGGGCCAACGTCCTGACTTTC	TRBV24-1	TRBJ2-6	-	TRBD1
CASSEGAGYGYTF	TGCGCCAGCAGTGAGGGGGCAGGCTATGGCTACACCTTC	TRBV10-2	TRBJ1-2	-	-
CASSVFVNTEAFF	TGTGCCAGCAGTGTCTTCGTGAACACTGAAGCTTTCTTT	TRBV6-4	TRBJ1-1	-	-
CASGFYSGTGPSGTEAFF	TGTGCTAGTGGCTTCTACTCCGGGACAGGGCCTTCCGGCACTGAAGCTTTCTTT	TRBV12-5	TRBJ1-1	-	TRBD1
CASSSSPLTGGGGYTF	TGTGCCAGCAGCTCTTCTCCCTTGACAGGGGGCGGAGGCTACACCTTC	TRBV7-9	TRBJ1-2	-	TRBD1
CASSSYPGVNEKLFF	TGTGCCAGCAGCTCGTACCCAGGGGTTAATGAAAAACTGTTTTTT	TRBV11-1	TRBJ1-4	once	-
CAISESMAGRPEAFF	TGTGCCATCAGTGAGTCTATGGCTGGGAGGCCTGAAGCTTTCTTT	TRBV10-3	TRBJ1-1	once	-
CSVAATDTQYF	TGCAGCGTTGCCGCCACAGATACGCAGTATTTT	TRBV29-1	TRBJ2-3	-	-
CASSQDDRDQETQYF	TGTGCCAGCAGCCAAGATGACAGGGACCAAGAGACCCAGTACTTC	TRBV14	TRBJ2-5	-	TRBD1
CASSAQLLNTEAFF	TGTGCCAGCAGTGCGCAGCTACTTAACACTGAAGCTTTCTTT	TRBV2	TRBJ1-1	-	-
CAWMGIQDRSDTIYF	TGTGCCTGGATGGGCATTCAAGACAGGTCAGACACCATATATTTT	TRBV30	TRBJ1-3	-	-
CASSQARTGGNAEAFF	TGTGCCAGCAGCCAAGCCCGGACAGGGGGCAATGCTGAAGCTTTCTTT	TRBV4-2	TRBJ1-1	-	TRBD1
CAWSVRTAESSYNSPLHF	TGTGCCTGGAGTGTACGGACAGCCGAAAGCTCCTATAATTCACCCCTCCACTTT	TRBV30	TRBJ1-6	-	-
CASSLAASTDTQYF	TGTGCCAGCAGCTTAGCTGCTAGCACAGATACGCAGTATTTT	TRBV7-9	TRBJ2-3	-	-
CASSQGAGTEAFF	TGTGCCAGCTCACAGGGGGCGGGCACTGAAGCTTTCTTT	TRBV18	TRBJ1-1	-	TRBD1
CASSLQQGSEQYF	TGTGCCAGCAGTTTGCAACAGGGTAGCGAGCAGTACTTC	TRBV6-1	TRBJ2-7	-	-
CASSAGDRDGYTF	TGTGCCAGCAGCGCCGGGGACCGCGATGGCTACACCTTC	TRBV2	TRBJ1-2	-	-